There are a few counts of the clone carrying this TCR beta chain. What it binds is unknown. This sample stems from a study of identical twins. Whole-study findings and limits: An excess of low generation probability was shown by twin-shared out-of-frame alpha sequences.

The CDR3 covers 12 residues. Germline loops: CDR1 DFQATT, CDR2 SNEGSKA (reference sequence). The V segment lost 6 bases and the J segment 7 bases; nucleotides outside the gene matches: 8. TCRdb processed the 5' RACE reads anew with MiXCR; each CDR3 protein has one entry. This table has about 250,000 distinct CDR3 sequences, roughly 13% appearing once. Sequenced: memory (CD45RO+) T cells sorted from blood. The chain links TRBV20-1 to TRBJ1-1; 7 bases align to TRBD1. The clonotype originates from a young woman in good health. The CDR3 loop is CSALTGAGEAFF. The CDR3 region has the DNA TGCAGTGCATTAACAGGGGCGGGTGAAGCTTTCTTT.